Listed below are T cell receptor beta chains from one sample, sequenced in a study of T cell changes during pregnancy in multiple sclerosis. Using immunoSEQ multiplex PCR, the repertoire was profiled, and TCRdb retains in-frame clones only, with some absent. The sample includes 35,000 to 55,000 clones, around 90% of them seen just once. The sequencing here drew on CD4+ T cells from peripheral blood mononuclear cells, taken in the third trimester of pregnancy. The receptor source for this set is a female donor with multiple sclerosis, enrolled in a pregnancy study. The CDR3 runs from the conserved cysteine through the conserved F or W. Fields, in order: clone size, CDR3 length, J gene, D gene, V gene, CDR3 protein, CDR3 DNA. D genes are given only for firm matches. Rows may omit the clone size; those that give it use once, few, many or a size class.

.	15	TRBJ2-1	TRBD2	TRBV2	CASRLTSGSVGEQFF	TGTGCCAGCAGACTGACTAGCGGGAGTGTAGGTGAGCAGTTCTTC
.	16	TRBJ2-5	TRBD2	TRBV5-1	CASSPQLAGGEETQYF	TGCGCCAGCAGCCCGCAACTAGCGGGAGGGGAAGAGACCCAGTACTTC
once	13	TRBJ2-4	TRBD2	TRBV7-9	CASSSRGGGPQYF	TGTGCCAGCAGCTCTCGTGGGGGAGGGCCTCAGTACTTC
.	14	TRBJ1-4	TRBD1	TRBV5-4	CASSLTGVEEKLFF	TGTGCCAGCAGCTTGACAGGGGTGGAGGAAAAACTGTTTTTT
.	14	TRBJ2-7	.	TRBV14	CASSQVGTYYEQYF	TGTGCCAGCAGCCAAGTCGGGACTTACTACGAGCAGTACTTC
.	14	TRBJ2-7	TRBD2	TRBV19	CASSVAGLAYEQYF	TGTGCCAGTAGCGTAGCGGGATTGGCCTACGAGCAGTACTTC
.	16	TRBJ2-3	TRBD1	TRBV5-1	CASSSWDSRSTDTQYF	TGCGCCAGCAGCTCCTGGGACAGTCGCAGCACAGATACGCAGTATTTT
.	13	TRBJ2-3	.	TRBV7-3	CASSPGIDDTQYF	TGTGCCAGCAGCCCCGGGATTGACGATACGCAGTATTTT
.	15	TRBJ2-7	.	TRBV18	CASSPAGVLTYEQYF	TGTGCCAGCTCACCAGCAGGGGTCCTGACCTACGAGCAGTACTTC
.	13	TRBJ2-1	TRBD2	TRBV29-1	CSADLAGRVEQFF	TGCAGCGCTGATCTAGCGGGGAGGGTTGAGCAGTTCTTC
.	15	TRBJ2-7	.	TRBV5-5	CASSLVASSGAEQYF	TGTGCCAGCAGCTTGGTGGCTAGTTCAGGGGCCGAGCAGTACTTC
.	15	TRBJ2-3	.	TRBV5-8	CASSYVAASTDTQYF	TGTGCCAGCAGCTATGTAGCGGCAAGCACAGATACGCAGTATTTT
.	16	TRBJ1-4	TRBD1	TRBV4-1	CASSRRQGATNEKLFF	TGCGCCAGCAGCCGCAGACAGGGGGCAACTAATGAAAAACTGTTTTTT
.	14	TRBJ1-2	TRBD1	TRBV6-6	CASSRTGGSYGYTF	TGTGCCAGCAGTAGGACAGGGGGTAGCTATGGCTACACCTTC
.	14	TRBJ2-7	.	TRBV19	CASSRQVFSYEQYF	TGTGCCAGTAGTAGACAGGTTTTCTCCTACGAGCAGTACTTC
.	15	TRBJ2-7	TRBD1	TRBV7-2	CASSLDPQGAREQYF	TGTGCCAGCAGCTTAGACCCACAGGGGGCGCGGGAGCAGTACTTC
.	16	TRBJ2-5	.	TRBV7-2	CASSARTAFVQETQYF	TGTGCCAGCAGCGCGAGGACAGCGTTCGTCCAAGAGACCCAGTACTTC
.	13	TRBJ1-1	TRBD1	TRBV2	CASSPDRGTEAFF	TGTGCCAGCAGTCCGGACAGGGGAACTGAAGCTTTCTTT
.	14	TRBJ2-1	TRBD2	TRBV5-1	CASSLAGGPVEQFF	TGCGCCAGCAGCTTGGCGGGAGGGCCCGTTGAGCAGTTCTTC
.	15	TRBJ2-7	TRBD2	TRBV6-4	CARNGSGRVQYEQYF	TGTGCCAGGAACGGTAGCGGGAGGGTCCAATACGAGCAGTACTTC
.	14	TRBJ2-4	TRBD1	TRBV2	CASLSAGTGDIQYF	TGTGCCAGCCTTAGCGCCGGGACAGGGGACATTCAGTACTTC
.	17	TRBJ2-3	TRBD1	TRBV23-1	CASSQSLGQGTSDTQYF	TGCGCCAGCAGTCAATCGTTGGGACAGGGGACTTCAGATACGCAGTATTTT
.	14	TRBJ2-7	TRBD2	TRBV11-3	CASSSSGRLYEQYF	TGTGCCAGCAGCAGTAGCGGGAGGCTCTACGAGCAGTACTTC
.	15	TRBJ2-7	TRBD1	TRBV11-2	CASSSRTGSSYEQYF	TGTGCCAGCAGCTCACGGACAGGGAGCTCCTACGAGCAGTACTTC
.	15	TRBJ2-5	.	TRBV7-9	CASSFGVAGGETQYF	TGTGCCAGCAGCTTTGGGGTGGCTGGCGGGGAGACCCAGTACTTC
.	16	TRBJ2-2	.	TRBV13	CASSFTSFGDTGELFF	TGTGCCAGCAGCTTTACCTCATTCGGGGACACCGGGGAGCTGTTTTTT
.	15	TRBJ2-5	.	TRBV7-2	CASTLTGLYQETQYF	TGTGCCAGCACCCTTACCGGACTCTACCAAGAGACCCAGTACTTC
.	14	TRBJ2-2	.	TRBV10-3	CAISPVWNTGELFF	TGTGCCATCAGTCCGGTTTGGAACACCGGGGAGCTGTTTTTT
.	18	TRBJ2-6	TRBD2	TRBV2	CASSGLAGGPSGANVLTF	TGTGCCAGCAGTGGGCTAGCGGGAGGGCCGAGTGGGGCCAACGTCCTGACTTTC
few	13	TRBJ1-2	.	TRBV5-4	CASSLDRVNGYTF	TGTGCCAGCAGCTTGGACAGGGTCAATGGCTACACCTTC
once	15	TRBJ1-2	TRBD1	TRBV25-1	CASSGWDRPSGGYTF	TGTGCCAGCAGTGGATGGGACAGACCTTCGGGAGGCTACACCTTC
.	16	TRBJ2-7	.	TRBV5-5	CASSLTPTGRGYEQYF	TGTGCCAGCAGCTTGACCCCTACAGGGAGGGGCTACGAGCAGTACTTC
once	15	TRBJ2-1	.	TRBV7-6	CASSLAGETYNEQFF	TGTGCCAGCAGCTTAGCGGGAGAGACCTACAATGAGCAGTTCTTC
once	15	TRBJ1-5	.	TRBV2	CASRAQEVGNQPQHF	TGTGCCAGCAGGGCTCAGGAGGTGGGGAATCAGCCCCAGCATTTT